Sequencing of this T cell receptor (beta chain) was carried out in a study of T cell repertoires in cytomegalovirus infection. As for the study in general: HLA-C-restricted CMV epitopes, recently identified, and well-studied HLA-B-restricted ones were used by the study. Indicated by public TCR beta signatures were CMV infection and matching HLA type. Study outcomes and limitations: In two of eight donors, the top clonotype was HLA-C-restricted CMV-specific. CMV carriers having the relevant HLA were flagged by cumulative public TCR beta family frequency.

About this clonotype itself: Its antigen is currently unknown.

There are 16 residues in the CDR3. The V gene's germline CDR1 is SGHRS and CDR2 YFSETQ. Trimming pared 1 base from V and 2 bases from J, leaving 14 bases between. Using its own MiXCR run on the reads, TCRdb lists one record per CDR3 protein. The sample yields about 830,000 distinct CDR3 sequences, 30% to 35% seen once. This TCR was sampled from a human donor in good health (CMV status not recorded). Some clones in this sample may be carry-over from other donors' samples. The specimen was cultured CD8+ T cells from PBMCs, collected from culture after CMV antigen stimulation. The chain employs TRBV5-1 and TRBJ2-3; D call uncertain. In DNA, the CDR3 is TGCGCCAGCAGCTTGAGGTCTACGCAGATCACAGATACGCAGTATTTT. This sequence encodes CASSLRSTQITDTQYF.